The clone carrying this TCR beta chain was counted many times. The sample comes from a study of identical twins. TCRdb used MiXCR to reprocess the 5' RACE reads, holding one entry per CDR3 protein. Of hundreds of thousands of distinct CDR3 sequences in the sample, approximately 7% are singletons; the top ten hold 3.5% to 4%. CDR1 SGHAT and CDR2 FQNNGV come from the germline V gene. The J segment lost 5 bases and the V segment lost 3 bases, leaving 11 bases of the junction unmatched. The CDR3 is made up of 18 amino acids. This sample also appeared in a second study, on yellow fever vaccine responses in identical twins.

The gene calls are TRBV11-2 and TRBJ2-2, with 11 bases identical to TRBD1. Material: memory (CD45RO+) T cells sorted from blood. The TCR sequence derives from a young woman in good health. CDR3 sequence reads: CASSFTTPGTGGTGELFF. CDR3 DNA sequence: TGTGCCAGCAGCTTTACCACCCCCGGGACAGGGGGGACCGGGGAGCTGTTTTTT. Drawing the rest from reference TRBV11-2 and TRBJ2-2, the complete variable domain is EAGVAQSPRYKIIEKRQSVAFWCNPISGHATLYWYQQILGQGPKLLIQFQNNGVVDDSQLPKDRFSAERLKGVDSTLKIQPAKLEDSAVYLCASSFTTPGTGGTGELFFGEGSRLTVL.